The count of the clone carrying this T cell receptor (beta chain) is one. The data belong to a study of CD8+ T cells in alopecia areata. CDR1 GTSNPN and CDR2 SVGIG come from the germline V gene (reference sequence). The CDR3 consists of 13 residues. V was pared by 5 bases and J by 8 bases, with 5 bases of the junction left unmatched. RNA was isolated and reverse transcribed to cDNA, the sequencing template. Assay used: immunoSEQ multiplex PCR; TCRdb lists only in-frame clones, some missing. Altogether over 200,000 clones are present, approximately 61% being singletons, with the ten largest covering less than 0.6%.

The source was CD4+ T cells sorted from blood, collected at week 0. This TCR derives from a human donor with alopecia areata. The chain joins TRBV30 to TRBJ2-1, with 11 bases lining up with TRBD1. CDR3: CAWGTGGVDEQFF. DNA for the CDR3: TGTGCCTGGGGGACAGGGGGAGTCGATGAGCAGTTCTTC. Complete variable domain (other parts from reference TRBV30 and TRBJ2-1): SQTIHQWPATLVQPVGSPLSLECTVEGTSNPNLYWYRQAAGRGLQLLFYSVGIGQISSEVPQNLSASRPQDRQFILSSKKLLLSDSGFYLCAWGTGGVDEQFFGPGTRLTVL.